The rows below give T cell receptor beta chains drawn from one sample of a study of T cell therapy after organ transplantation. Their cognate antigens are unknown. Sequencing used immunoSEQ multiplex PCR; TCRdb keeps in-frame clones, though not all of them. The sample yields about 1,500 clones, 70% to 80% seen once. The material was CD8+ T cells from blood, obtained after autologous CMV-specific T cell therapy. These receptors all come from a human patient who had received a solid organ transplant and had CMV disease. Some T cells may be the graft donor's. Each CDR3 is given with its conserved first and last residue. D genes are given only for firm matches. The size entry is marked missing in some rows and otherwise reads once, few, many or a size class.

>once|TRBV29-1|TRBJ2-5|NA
CSVVLPGTQETQYF
TGCAGCGTTGTATTACCGGGAACCCAAGAGACCCAGTACTTC
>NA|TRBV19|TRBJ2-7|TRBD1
CASSGQALYSYEQYF
TGTGCCAGTAGCGGACAGGCCCTCTACTCCTACGAGCAGTACTTC
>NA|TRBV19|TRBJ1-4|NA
CASSITATNEKLFF
TGTGCCAGTAGTATTACAGCAACTAATGAAAAACTGTTTTTT
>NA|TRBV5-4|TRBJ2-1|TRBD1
CASSLAGTGVNEQFF
TGTGCCAGCAGCTTGGCCGGGACAGGGGTGAATGAGCAGTTCTTC
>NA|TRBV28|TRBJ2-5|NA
CASSSAKQGKNQETQYF
TGTGCCAGCAGTTCCGCGAAACAGGGCAAAAACCAAGAGACCCAGTACTTC
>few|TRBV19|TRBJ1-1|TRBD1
CASSPWDRENTEAFF
TGTGCCAGTAGTCCCTGGGACAGGGAAAACACTGAAGCTTTCTTT
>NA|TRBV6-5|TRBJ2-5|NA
CASSYVGGGETQYF
TGTGCCAGCAGTTATGTCGGGGGTGGAGAGACCCAGTACTTC
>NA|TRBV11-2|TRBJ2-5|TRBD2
CASSLTAGGQETQYF
TGTGCCAGCAGCTTGACAGCGGGGGGCCAAGAGACCCAGTACTTC
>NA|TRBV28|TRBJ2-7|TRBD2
CASSESGSSYEQYF
TGTGCCAGCAGTGAAAGCGGGAGCTCCTACGAGCAGTACTTC
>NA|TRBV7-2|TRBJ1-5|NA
CASSLGGDQRVQPQHF
TGTGCCAGCAGCTTAGGAGGGGACCAGCGAGTTCAGCCCCAGCATTTT
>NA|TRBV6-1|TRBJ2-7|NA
CASRDGLFREQYF
TGTGCCAGCAGGGACGGACTCTTCCGCGAGCAGTACTTC
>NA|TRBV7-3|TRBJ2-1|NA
CASSLMGAPSSYNEQFF
TGTGCCAGCAGCTTAATGGGGGCCCCGAGCTCCTACAATGAGCAGTTCTTC
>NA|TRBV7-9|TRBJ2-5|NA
CASRSSGPQETQYF
TGTGCCAGCAGATCTTCGGGGCCTCAAGAGACCCAGTACTTC
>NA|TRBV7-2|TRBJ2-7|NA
CASSFWGTAYEQYF
TGTGCCAGCAGCTTTTGGGGAACCGCCTACGAGCAGTACTTC
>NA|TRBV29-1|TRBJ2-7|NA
CSVERLDSYEQYF
TGCAGCGTTGAAAGGTTGGATTCCTACGAGCAGTACTTC
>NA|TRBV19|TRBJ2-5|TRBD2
CASSILADGQETQYF
TGTGCCAGTAGTATACTAGCGGACGGACAAGAGACCCAGTACTTC
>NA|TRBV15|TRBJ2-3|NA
CATSRVQVGTDTQYF
TGTGCCACCAGCAGAGTTCAGGTGGGCACAGATACGCAGTATTTT
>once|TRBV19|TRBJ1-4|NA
CASSILGGTNEKLFF
TGTGCCAGTAGTATACTTGGTGGGACTAATGAAAAACTGTTTTTT
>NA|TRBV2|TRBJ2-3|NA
CASSEDGDGGYRDTQYF
TGTGCCAGCAGTGAAGACGGAGACGGAGGGTACAGAGATACGCAGTATTTT
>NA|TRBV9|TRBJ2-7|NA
CASSVGLGYEQYF
TGTGCCAGCAGCGTGGGGTTAGGCTACGAGCAGTACTTC
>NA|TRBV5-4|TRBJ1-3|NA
CASSEQGVGNTIYF
TGTGCCAGCAGCGAGCAGGGAGTTGGAAACACCATATATTTT
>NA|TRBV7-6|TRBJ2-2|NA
CASSLLLANTGELFF
TGTGCCAGCAGCTTATTGCTAGCAAACACCGGGGAGCTGTTTTTT
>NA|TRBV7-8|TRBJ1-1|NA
CASSSSGLATLNEAFF
TGTGCCAGCAGCTCGTCTGGACTGGCTACACTTAATGAAGCTTTCTTT
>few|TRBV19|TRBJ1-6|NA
CASSIGQSSYNSPLHF
TGTGCCAGTAGTATCGGACAAAGCTCCTATAATTCACCCCTCCACTTT
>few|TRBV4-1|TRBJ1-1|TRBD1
CASSPGTGYGNTEAFF
TGCGCCAGCAGCCCCGGGACAGGGTACGGGAACACTGAAGCTTTCTTT
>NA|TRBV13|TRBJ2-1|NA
CASSFTGQGEQFF
TGTGCCAGCAGTTTCACAGGGCAGGGTGAGCAGTTCTTC
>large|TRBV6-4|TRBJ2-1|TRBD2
CASSDSGTSGYNEQFF
TGTGCCAGCAGTGATTCCGGGACTAGCGGCTACAATGAGCAGTTCTTC
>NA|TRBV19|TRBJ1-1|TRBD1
CASSMGQGYTEAFF
TGTGCCAGTAGTATGGGACAGGGGTACACTGAAGCTTTCTTT
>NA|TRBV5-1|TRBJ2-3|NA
CASSDGLPPTDTQYF
TGCGCCAGCAGCGACGGACTCCCCCCCACAGATACGCAGTATTTT
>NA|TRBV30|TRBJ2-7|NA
CAWSVRQSSEQYF
TGTGCCTGGAGTGTAAGGCAATCCTCCGAGCAGTACTTC
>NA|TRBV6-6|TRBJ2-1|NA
CASSHLYNEQFF
TGTGCCAGCAGCCACCTGTACAATGAGCAGTTCTTC
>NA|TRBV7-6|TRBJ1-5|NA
CASSPDGNQPQHF
TGTGCCAGCAGCCCGGACGGCAATCAGCCCCAGCATTTT
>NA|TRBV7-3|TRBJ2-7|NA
CASSRNSGGNEQYF
TGTGCCAGCAGCCGGAACTCTGGGGGCAACGAGCAGTACTTC
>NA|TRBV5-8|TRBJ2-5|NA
CASSLVGVETQYF
TGTGCCAGCAGCTTGGTAGGGGTGGAGACCCAGTACTTC
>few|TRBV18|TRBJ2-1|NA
CASSIGGENEQFF
TGTGCCAGCTCGATAGGGGGGGAGAATGAGCAGTTCTTC
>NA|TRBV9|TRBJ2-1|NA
CASSVAGVSYNEQFF
TGTGCCAGCAGCGTAGCAGGGGTCTCCTACAATGAGCAGTTCTTC
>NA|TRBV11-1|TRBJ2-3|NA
CASSRDAPSTDTQYF
TGTGCCAGCAGCCGGGACGCCCCTAGCACAGATACGCAGTATTTT